The present TCR beta chain was sequenced within a study of blood T cell repertoires in COVID-19. In the source study's methods: Using reference gene primer amplification, nucleated cell counts were estimated. Generated by immunoSEQ multiplex PCR, the TCRdb table keeps only in-frame clones and is missing some. V, J and clone size reflect that table, while D and trimming were determined from the DNA. This table has approximately 70,000 clones, 88% appearing once. CDR1 and CDR2 from the germline V gene are SGHTA and FQGNSA. This CDR3 comprises 14 residues. V lost 5 bases and J 4 bases, leaving 13 bases between the germline ends.

The V gene is TRBV7-2, the J gene TRBJ2-3, with D possibly TRBD1 on 6 matching bases. Sequencing input: peripheral blood. This TCR came from a human donor in a cohort sampled during active COVID-19. This CDR3 is CASSPQQGSDTQYF. For the CDR3, the DNA is TGTGCCAGCAGCCCCCAACAGGGTTCAGATACGCAGTATTTT. Using reference TRBV7-2 and TRBJ2-3 for the parts outside the CDR3, the full variable domain is GAGVSQSPSNKVTEKGKDVELRCDPISGHTALYWYRQSLGQGLEFLIYFQGNSAPDKSGLPSDRFSAERTGGSVSTLTIQRTQQEDSAVYLCASSPQQGSDTQYFGPGTRLTVL.